These T cell receptor beta chains were read from a single sample in a study of cytomegalovirus exposure and HLA in healthy donors. The repertoire was sequenced with immunoSEQ multiplex PCR; TCRdb's copy has only in-frame clones and lacks some. Of roughly 130,000 clones listed, around 70% were seen once; the top ten hold around 1.6%. The sequenced material came from PBMCs. All receptors derive from a man aged 30 to 45 in good health and CMV-seropositive. Both conserved end residues are trimmed from each CDR3.

J,V,CDR3
TRBJ2-6,TRBV7-2,ASSLGLSGANVLT
TRBJ2-3,TRBV7-8,ASSYLADTQY
TRBJ1-1,TRBV9,ASSSGQINTEAF
TRBJ1-3,TRBV4-1,ASSRIRTGEGNTIY
TRBJ2-1,TRBV5-8,ASSLQGGYNEQF
TRBJ2-1,TRBV25-1,ASSEGLAGGPRNEQF
TRBJ1-1,TRBV7-9,ASSLGRTMNTEAF
TRBJ1-6,TRBV2,ASSGDSISPLH
TRBJ2-3,TRBV5-1,ASSAWTSDTDTQY
TRBJ2-1,TRBV13,ASSLYLAGRPV
TRBJ2-7,TRBV2,ASSGTGVGEQY
TRBJ2-6,TRBV5-1,ASSLGQHSGANVLT
TRBJ2-7,TRBV6-4,ASSDRGSSGSSYEQY
TRBJ2-7,TRBV5-1,ASSYRQVSSYEQY
TRBJ1-3,TRBV7-9,ASSLTGTIPGGPY
TRBJ1-4,TRBV15,ATSPGGNNEKLF
TRBJ2-2,TRBV9,ASSVWGGSDGELF
TRBJ2-2,TRBV18,ASSVGRTGELF
TRBJ1-5,TRBV2,ASRYDYSSQPQH
TRBJ2-7,TRBV9,ASSVALGSHYEQY
TRBJ1-4,TRBV4-2,ASSGQGSANEKLF
TRBJ2-2,TRBV11-2,ASSPHRGQTGELF
TRBJ2-1,TRBV18,ASSPPGVDNEQF
TRBJ2-7,TRBV6-1,ASSERWRMEVYEQY
TRBJ1-5,TRBV2,ASSEHRDTGGGPQH
TRBJ2-7,TRBV28,ASSLISSGVPYEQY
TRBJ2-3,TRBV30,AWGGLATSTDTQY
TRBJ2-7,TRBV5-4,ASSLQGFISYEQY
TRBJ2-7,TRBV5-1,ASSIVPGDSYEQY
TRBJ2-7,TRBV6-5,ASSVSTYEQY
TRBJ2-1,TRBV28,ASSWTGYTGDEQF
TRBJ2-7,TRBV11-3,ASSLGASYEQY
-,TRBV6-5,ASRSPGSRLEQY
TRBJ2-2,TRBV28,ASSSGTDTGELF
TRBJ2-2,TRBV5-4,ASSPKGTSGITGELF
TRBJ2-3,TRBV10-3,AISERGQGGPSTDTQY
TRBJ2-2,TRBV9,ASSVGLEVIAGELF
TRBJ1-1,TRBV29-1,SVDDRGGAGAF